These 32 T cell receptor beta chains share one sample of origin, sequenced in a study of T-cell reconstitution after alpha-beta-depleted transplantation in children. For TCRbeta, the library was prepared with unique molecular identifiers. TCRdb re-called the PCR reads with MiXCR, one entry per CDR3 protein. The data show approximately 150,000 distinct CDR3 sequences, with 8.8% seen just once and 15% to 20% held by the top ten. This material consisted of PBMCs, mostly from graft donor cells, taken 180 days after TCRalphabeta/CD19-depleted stem cell transplant. The receptor source for this set is a female patient between 2 and 15 years old who had a stem cell transplant for congenital amegakaryocytic thrombocytopenia, so the T cells may come from the graft donor.

A remark on this clonotype: Just one base apart from a much larger clone, this may be a read error. The chain employs TRBV10-3 and TRBJ2-3, with TRBD2 identical over 7 bases. The germline gives CDR1 ENHRY, CDR2 SYGVKD. This CDR3 region has 15 residues. DNA of the CDR3: TGTTCCATCAGTGGGGCGGGGGAAAGCACAGATACGCAGTATTTT. Translation: CSISGAGESTDTQYF.

This clonotype was picked up many times. The genes are TRBV5-1 and TRBJ2-5; D might be TRBD1 or TRBD2, each matching 5 bases. Trimming removed 0 bases at V and 5 bases at J, with 14 bases between. Germline V gene lookup returns CDR1 SGHRS and CDR2 YFSETQ. This CDR3 spans 15 amino acids. CDR3 nucleotides: TGCGCCAGCAGCTTGGCCGGGACCACAAGGGAGACCCAGTACTTC. Protein sequence: CASSLAGTTRETQYF.

This clonotype was seen many times. The rearrangement uses TRBV11-3 and TRBJ2-1; 9 bases map to TRBD2. Per germline, CDR1 SGHNT and CDR2 YENEEA. The CDR3 loop spans 12 amino acids. The J segment lost 8 bases and the V segment lost 10 bases, leaving 6 bases of the junction unmatched. The CDR3 DNA reads TGTGCCATTGCGACTAGCGGTTATGAGCAGTTCTTC. It encodes CAIATSGYEQFF.

This clonotype showed up just a few times. V and J are TRBV2 and TRBJ2-4, with TRBD1 matching 9 bases. Germline V gene data show CDR1 as SNHLY and CDR2 as FYNNEI. V shed 6 bases, J shed 6 bases, and the junction held 6 bases outside the gene matches. CDR3 length: 14 residues. The CDR3 reads CASSRTGGRNIQYF. The DNA for the CDR3 is TGTGCCAGCAGCCGAACAGGGGGCAGAAACATTCAGTACTTC. The full variable domain, in which reference TRBV2 and TRBJ2-4 provide the parts outside the CDR3, is EPEVTQTPSHQVTQMGQEVILRCVPISNHLYFYWYRQILGQKVEFLVSFYNNEISEKSEIFDDQFSVERPDGSNFTLKIRSTKLEDSAMYFCASSRTGGRNIQYFGAGTRLSVL.

This clonotype was seen many times. This chain links TRBV9 with TRBJ2-5, with D hard to call. V gave up 0 bases and J gave up 1 base, with 10 bases separating them. The CDR3 loop spans 15 amino acids. From germline, CDR1 is SGDLS and CDR2 YYNGEE. CDR3 nucleotides: TGTGCCAGCAGCGTAGCCATCCACCTCCAAGAGACCCAGTACTTC. Its translation is CASSVAIHLQETQYF.

Comments on this clonotype: A clone one base away is much larger, so this may be a read error. The CDR3 spells CASSGLVGWDQPQHF. The CDR3 bases are TGTGCCAGCAGCGGCTTGGTTGGATGGGATCAGCCCCAGCATTTT. The chain employs TRBV21-1 and TRBJ1-5. TRBV21-1 is marked as a pseudogene. This CDR3 spans 15 amino acids.

This clonotype came up a few times. This sequence joins TRBV28 and TRBJ2-7, with 12 positions matching TRBD1. V was pared by 7 bases and J by 7 bases, with 11 bases of the junction left unmatched. CDR1 MDHEN and CDR2 SYDVKM come from the germline V gene. This CDR3 region has 15 residues. CDR3 nucleotide sequence: TGTGCCAGCACCCCCTTCGGGACAGGGGGCGGGGAGCAGTACTTC. It codes for CASTPFGTGGGEQYF.

This clonotype has a handful of counts. The J gene is TRBJ2-4, the V gene TRBV7-2; the D is unclear. This CDR3 spans 13 amino acids. Germline V lookup: CDR1 SGHTA, CDR2 FQGNSA. The V end lost 1 base, the J end lost 8 bases, and 9 bases lay between the germline ends. This chain's CDR3 is CASSLGRSDIQYF. In DNA form, the CDR3 reads TGTGCCAGCAGCTTAGGTCGGTCGGACATTCAGTACTTC.

This clonotype appeared many times. The gene calls are TRBV28 and TRBJ2-1; D gene unclear. V lost 3 bases to trimming and J lost 4 bases, with 7 bases between them. Germline V lookup: CDR1 MDHEN, CDR2 SYDVKM. This CDR3 region has 13 residues. The CDR3 DNA follows: TGTGCCAGCAGTTTTCCACAGTACAATGAGCAGTTCTTC. Translating gives CASSFPQYNEQFF. Filled out from reference TRBV28 and TRBJ2-1, the complete variable domain reads DVKVTQSSRYLVKRTGEKVFLECVQDMDHENMFWYRQDPGLGLRLIYFSYDVKMKEKGDIPEGYSVSREKKERFSLILESASTNQTSMYLCASSFPQYNEQFFGPGTRLTVL.

This clonotype has only a few counts. CDR3: CAISEGGRATDTQYF. DNA for the CDR3: TGTGCCATCAGTGAAGGCGGGAGGGCGACTGATACGCAGTATTTT. The V and J genes are TRBV10-3 and TRBJ2-3, with 9 bases fitting TRBD2. CDR3 length equals 15 residues. V shed 3 bases, J shed 6 bases, and the junction held 7 bases outside the gene matches. The germline gives CDR1 ENHRY, CDR2 SYGVKD.

V and J are TRBV7-2 and TRBJ2-7; TRBD2 matches at 9 bases. This CDR3 contains 16 residues. Looked up from germline, CDR1 is SGHTA and CDR2 is FQGNSA. V lost 2 bases to trimming and J lost 3 bases; unmatched junction nucleotides: 8. CDR3 coding DNA: TGTGCCAGCAGCTTAACGCCGGGACTAGCCTTCTACGAGCAGTACTTC. Its translation: CASSLTPGLAFYEQYF.

The sample holds many counts of this clonotype. This chain connects TRBV5-1 to TRBJ2-5; no definite D call. The V gene's germline CDR1 is SGHRS and CDR2 YFSETQ. Trimming removed 3 bases at V and 2 bases at J, with 14 bases between. The CDR3 consists of 15 residues. DNA of the CDR3: TGCGCCAGCAGCTCACCGGAAATTACTCAAGAGACCCAGTACTTC. Its translation is CASSSPEITQETQYF.

This sequence joins TRBV3-1 and TRBJ2-7; 8 bases are a match to TRBD1. The CDR3 runs 13 residues. V dropped 8 bases and J dropped 5; count of bases not matched to a gene: 8. The germline CDR1 and CDR2 sequences are LGHDT and YNNKEL (reference sequence). CDR3 protein: CASERTGLDEQYF. The CDR3 bases are TGTGCCAGCGAAAGGACAGGGCTCGACGAGCAGTACTTC.

This clonotype has only a few counts. The chain employs TRBV18 and TRBJ2-2; D remains unclear. The V end lost 8 bases, the J end lost 0 bases, and 4 bases lay between the germline ends. CDR3 length: 12 residues. Germline CDR1 is KGHSH and CDR2 is LQKENI. The CDR3 DNA reads TGTGCCAGCACTGCGAACACCGGGGAGCTGTTTTTT. This translates into CASTANTGELFF.

V gene TRBV4-2 combines with J gene TRBJ2-5; TRBD2 is a possible D gene (6 bases). This CDR3 spans 13 amino acids. Germline V gene lookup returns CDR1 LGHNA and CDR2 YNFKEQ. V was shortened by 0 bases and J by 7 bases, with 9 bases between the two germline ends. CDR3 sequence reads: CASSQDMGGTQYF. CDR3 nucleotides: TGTGCCAGCAGCCAAGATATGGGAGGGACCCAGTACTTC.

This clonotype occurred many times. The rearrangement links TRBV12-3 or TRBV12-4 to TRBJ2-4; D may match TRBD1 or TRBD2 (5 bases each). V was pared by 3 bases and J by 8 bases, with 14 bases between. The CDR3 is 14 amino acids. The CDR3 DNA follows: TGTGCCAGCAGTTTTCTGGGGGAGAGAGACATTCAGTACTTC. Translating it yields CASSFLGERDIQYF.

In this sample, this clonotype turned up many times. V is TRBV3-1 and J is TRBJ2-1, with 12 positions matching TRBD2. There are 13 residues in the CDR3. The trim removed 3 bases at V and 16 bases at J, leaving 7 bases unmatched. Germline V gene lookup returns CDR1 LGHDT and CDR2 YNNKEL (reference sequence). In DNA form, the CDR3 reads TGTGCCAGCAGCCAGGCTAGCGGGGGGGCGGTATTCTTC. This gives the protein CASSQASGGAVFF.

This clonotype was seen at least ten times. This chain joins TRBV7-6 and TRBJ2-3; 8 bases map to TRBD2. Germline assignment: CDR1 SGHVS and CDR2 FNYEAQ. There are 17 residues in the CDR3. The ends lost 0 bases at V and 4 bases at J; junction bases unmatched: 9. The CDR3 DNA follows: TGTGCCAGCAGCTTAGCGCCACTAGCGGTATTCGCAGATACGCAGTATTTT. Translating it yields CASSLAPLAVFADTQYF.

In the case of this clonotype: A clone one base away is much larger, so this may be a read error. This chain joins TRBV20-1 and TRBJ2-1, with TRBD2 matching 11 bases. CDR1 is DFQATT, CDR2 SNEGSKA, per germline (reference sequence). The CDR3 loop spans 14 amino acids. The J segment lost 5 bases and the V segment lost 7 bases, leaving 7 bases of the junction unmatched. The CDR3 nucleotides are TGCAGTGGTCATAGCGGGAGGGGGGACAATGAGCAGTTCTTC. As protein: CSGHSGRGDNEQFF.

This clonotype was picked up many times. The V gene is TRBV5-6, the J gene TRBJ1-1; 8 positions agree with TRBD1. The V and J ends lost 1 base and 6 bases, in that order; junction bases with no gene match: 8. The germline gives CDR1 SGHDT, CDR2 YYEEEE. The CDR3 contains 15 residues. The CDR3 region has the DNA TGTGCCAGCAGCTTGCAGCGACAGGGGAGGGCTGAAGCTTTCTTT. Residues: CASSLQRQGRAEAFF.

This clonotype was counted at least ten times. This chain uses TRBV5-1 with TRBJ1-1; 10 bases map to TRBD1. V lost 4 bases and J lost 0; bases outside the gene matches: 3. CDR1 and CDR2 (germline): SGHRS, YFSETQ. The CDR3 has 15 amino acids. CDR3 sequence reads: CASSGTGALNTEAFF. The CDR3 bases are TGCGCCAGCAGCGGGACAGGGGCCCTGAACACTGAAGCTTTCTTT.

This clonotype was observed many times. The chain is built from TRBV5-1 and TRBJ1-1, with D unresolved. This CDR3 has 13 residues. In germline, CDR1 is SGHRS, CDR2 YFSETQ. Trimming pared 6 bases from V and 1 base from J, leaving 10 bases between. The CDR3, as DNA: TGCGCCAGCAAGTCTGCACCGAACACTGAAGCTTTCTTT. Translating it yields CASKSAPNTEAFF.

This clonotype was detected many times. This chain connects TRBV12-3 or TRBV12-4 to TRBJ2-2; TRBD2 is a possible D gene (5 bases). Trimming removed 2 bases from V and 6 bases from J, with 10 bases in between. This CDR3 is built from 14 residues. The CDR3 bases are TGTGCCAGCAGTTTACGGGGTAGGGCCGGGGAGCTGTTTTTT. It codes for CASSLRGRAGELFF.

This clonotype has ten or more counts. The chain uses TRBV5-1 and TRBJ1-2, with TRBD1 matching 7 bases. CDR1 and CDR2 (germline): SGHRS, YFSETQ. Trimming at V came to 4 bases and at J to 2 bases, leaving 8 bases not matched to a gene. CDR3 length equals 15 residues. Here the CDR3 DNA reads TGCGCCAGCAGCCGCCGGGACAGACTAAACTATGGCTACACCTTC. Protein product: CASSRRDRLNYGYTF.

This clonotype was recorded many times. V usage is TRBV20-1 and J usage is TRBJ1-3, with D possibly matching TRBD1 (6 bases). Between the trimmed V and J ends, which lost 3 bases and 6 bases, there was a span of 18 bases. The germline V gene encodes CDR1 DFQATT and CDR2 SNEGSKA (reference sequence). The CDR3 has 15 amino acids. The CDR3 sequence is CSARKWAGESNTIYF. DNA for the CDR3: TGCAGTGCTAGGAAATGGGCAGGGGAATCAAACACCATATATTTT.

This clonotype occurred many times. The chain's CDR3 is CAWTYGWTSNEQFF. CDR3 sequence (DNA): TGTGCCTGGACTTACGGATGGACTAGCAATGAGCAGTTCTTC. The chain recombines TRBV30 with TRBJ2-1; 7 positions match TRBD2. CDR1 and CDR2 (germline): GTSNPN, SVGIG (reference sequence). The J segment lost 6 bases and the V segment lost 4 bases, leaving 9 bases of the junction unmatched. This CDR3 has 14 residues.

This clonotype was detected many times. This chain joins TRBV12-3 or TRBV12-4 and TRBJ2-6, with unresolved D. With 7 bases removed from V and 2 bases from J, the gap between germline ends came to 9 bases. The CDR3 length is 14 residues. CDR3 nucleotide sequence: TGTGCCAGCACCAGAGCACCTGGGGCCAACGTCCTGACTTTC. Translation gives CASTRAPGANVLTF.

The chain recombines TRBV11-2 with TRBJ2-1; no clear D gene. Germline V gives CDR1 SGHAT, CDR2 FQNNGV. The CDR3 length is 13 residues. Trimming stripped 1 base from V and 6 bases from J, with 7 bases between. As DNA, the CDR3 is TGTGCCAGCAGCTTAGGGCCGTTCAATGAGCAGTTCTTC. It codes for CASSLGPFNEQFF. Combining the CDR3 with reference TRBV11-2 and TRBJ2-1 gives the whole variable domain EAGVAQSPRYKIIEKRQSVAFWCNPISGHATLYWYQQILGQGPKLLIQFQNNGVVDDSQLPKDRFSAERLKGVDSTLKIQPAKLEDSAVYLCASSLGPFNEQFFGPGTRLTVL.

There are many counts of this clonotype. This chain uses TRBV7-3 with TRBJ2-5, with D possibly being TRBD1 (6 bases). CDR1 SGHTA and CDR2 FQGTGA come from the germline V gene. V dropped 2 bases and J dropped 9 bases, with 13 bases sitting between them. This CDR3 comprises 13 residues. The CDR3 protein is CASSLEQGRPQYF. Here the CDR3 DNA reads TGTGCCAGCAGCTTAGAACAGGGTAGGCCCCAGTACTTC.

In regard to this clonotype: An end of the junction does not agree with germline; a read error may underlie this. The V and J genes are TRBV14 and TRBJ1-5; no definite D call. The germline gives CDR1 SGHDN, CDR2 FVKESK. The CDR3 totals 13 residues. CDR3 bases: TGTGCCAGCAGCCAAGACTGGGCGCAGCCCCACCATTTT. Its translation: CASSQDWAQPHHF.

The J gene is TRBJ1-1, the V gene TRBV12-3 or TRBV12-4, with D hard to call. Trimming stripped 4 bases from V and 8 bases from J, with 8 bases between. The CDR3 sequence is 11 residues long. CDR3 DNA: TGTGCCAGCAGTTACAATGGGGAAGCTTTCTTT. As protein: CASSYNGEAFF.

As DNA, the CDR3 is TGTGCCAGCATTAACGGGGAGACCCAGTACTTC. Its protein product is CASINGETQYF. This chain joins TRBV6-6 and TRBJ2-5, with unresolved D. CDR1 is MNHNY, CDR2 SVGAGI, per germline (reference sequence). The CDR3 loop spans 11 amino acids. Trimming left V 7 bases short and J 5 bases short, with 8 bases between.